Presented here are 25 T cell receptor beta chains from one specimen sequenced in a study of blood T cell repertoires in COVID-19. Some clones are missing from TCRdb's copy, which holds only in-frame ones; the method was immunoSEQ multiplex PCR. Here the sample spans 170,000 or so clones, about three quarters being singletons. Sequenced material: peripheral blood. The receptors here all came from a woman aged 70-85 years with acute or convalescent COVID-19.

The V and J genes are TRBV18 and TRBJ2-1, with D possibly TRBD2 on 6 matching bases. The germline gives CDR1 KGHSH, CDR2 LQKENI. V was trimmed by 3 bases and J by 3 bases, leaving 12 bases between them. The CDR3 is 15 amino acids. CDR3 amino acids: CASSPSLADYNEQFF. CDR3 bases: TGTGCCAGCTCACCGTCATTAGCGGACTACAATGAGCAGTTCTTC.

The V and J genes are TRBV6-5 and TRBJ2-3; 8 bases are shared with TRBD2. The CDR3 has 15 amino acids. Trimming at V came to 5 bases and at J to 1 base, leaving 5 bases not matched to a gene. Germline V gene sequence: CDR1 MNHEY, CDR2 SVGAGI. The CDR3 DNA reads TGTGCCAGCAGTAGACTAGCGCCGGGCACAGATACGCAGTATTTT. It specifies CASSRLAPGTDTQYF.

V and J are TRBV28 and TRBJ1-2; TRBD1 might be the D (6 bases). V lost 6 bases to trimming and J lost 2 bases, with 10 bases between them. The CDR3 contains 13 residues. Germline CDR1 reads MDHEN; CDR2 reads SYDVKM. CDR3 DNA: TGTGCCAGCAGACTCGGACAGAACTATGGCTACACCTTC. Translated: CASRLGQNYGYTF.

A single count supports this clone. The V gene is TRBV19, the J gene TRBJ2-5; 7 bases are a match to TRBD2. Looked up from germline, CDR1 is LNHDA and CDR2 is SQIVND (reference sequence). The CDR3 totals 15 residues. V dropped 1 base and J dropped 5; count of bases not matched to a gene: 7. CDR3: CASSIGGSILETQYF. In DNA form, the CDR3 reads TGTGCCAGTAGTATAGGCGGGAGTATACTGGAGACCCAGTACTTC. Variable domain in full (rest from reference TRBV19 and TRBJ2-5): DGGITQSPKYLFRKEGQNVTLSCEQNLNHDAMYWYRQDPGQGLRLIYYSQIVNDFQKGDIAEGYSVSREKKESFPLTVTSAQKNPTAFYLCASSIGGSILETQYFGPGTRLLVL.

The chain has TRBV19 and TRBJ1-5; D ambiguous. Trimming removed 1 base from V and 2 bases from J, with 12 bases in between. There are 16 residues in the CDR3. Germline CDR1 LNHDA, CDR2 SQIVND (reference sequence). The CDR3 region has the DNA TGTGCCAGTAGTATAGCGACTCAACGCCGCAATCAGCCCCAGCATTTT. This gives the protein CASSIATQRRNQPQHF.

This clone occurred a few times. The chain combines TRBV11-3 with TRBJ1-1, with 7 nucleotides matching TRBD1. Germline trimming cut 5 bases from V and 7 bases from J; bases unmatched to any gene: 25. Germline CDR1 and CDR2: SGHNT and YENEEA. The CDR3 is 19 amino acids. CDR3 DNA: TGTGCCAGCAGCCGCATCCCTCAGAAAGACAGGGACAACTGGAATGAAGCTTTCTTT. The encoded protein is CASSRIPQKDRDNWNEAFF.

This clone turned up a few times. This chain joins TRBV19 and TRBJ2-2; D gene unclear. Germline CDR1 and CDR2: LNHDA and SQIVND (reference sequence). This CDR3 has 15 amino acids. Trimming removed 7 bases at V and 0 bases at J, with 12 bases between. Here the CDR3 DNA reads TGTGCCAGTAAGATCTCACCGGCGAACACCGGGGAGCTGTTTTTT. Encoded protein: CASKISPANTGELFF.

The rearrangement links TRBV2 to TRBJ2-5; no definite D call. The CDR3 totals 11 residues. The germline V gene has CDR1 SNHLY and CDR2 FYNNEI. V was cut by 2 bases and J by 5 bases, with 3 bases left in between. The CDR3: CASSEQETQYF. CDR3 in DNA: TGTGCCAGCAGTGAACAGGAGACCCAGTACTTC.

The CDR3 DNA reads as TGTGCCAGCAGCGTAGGTCTGAGCGGGAGAGTGCGGGAGACCCAGTACTTC. It translates to CASSVGLSGRVRETQYF. The V gene is TRBV9, the J gene TRBJ2-5; 8 bases align to TRBD2. Germline trimming cut 0 bases from V and 5 bases from J; bases unmatched to any gene: 12. This CDR3 comprises 17 residues. CDR1 is SGDLS, CDR2 YYNGEE, per germline.

DNA for the CDR3: TGTGCCAGCAGTGAGAGGTTGGAAGGCTCAGATACGCAGTATTTT. Its protein is CASSERLEGSDTQYF. The chain is built from TRBV6-4 and TRBJ2-3; D unclear. The germline V gene encodes CDR1 MRHNA and CDR2 SNTAGT. The CDR3 has 15 amino acids. Trimming cost V 3 bases and J 4 bases, with 14 bases left between them.

This chain joins TRBV18 and TRBJ2-2; 9 bases are a match to TRBD2. The CDR3 has 16 amino acids. Looked up from germline, CDR1 is KGHSH and CDR2 is LQKENI. The trim removed 3 bases at V and 4 bases at J, leaving 6 bases unmatched. CDR3 protein: CASSPIAGVGTGELFF. The CDR3 DNA sequence: TGTGCCAGCTCACCGATAGCGGGAGTGGGCACCGGGGAGCTGTTTTTT.

CDR3 bases: TGTGCCAGCAGCTTCATTTCAGGGGGCCCGAACACTGAAGCTTTCTTT. Amino acid sequence: CASSFISGGPNTEAFF. J is TRBJ1-1 and V is TRBV5-4; 8 nucleotides match TRBD1. The germline V gene encodes CDR1 SGHNT and CDR2 YYREEE (reference sequence). J lost 1 base, V lost 2 bases, and 7 bases had no gene match. This CDR3 spans 16 amino acids.

The chain combines TRBV10-3 with TRBJ1-2; 9 bases agree with TRBD1. The germline gives CDR1 ENHRY, CDR2 SYGVKD. J lost 4 bases, V lost 3 bases, and 6 bases had no gene match. The CDR3 spans 15 residues. CDR3 DNA: TGTGCCATCAGTGAACAGGGGGCGAATCCCTATGGCTACACCTTC. This codes for CAISEQGANPYGYTF.

The chain is built from TRBV19 and TRBJ1-2; D not resolved. Trimming removed 2 bases at V and 7 bases at J, with 11 bases between. This CDR3 spans 13 amino acids. The germline V gene has CDR1 LNHDA and CDR2 SQIVND (reference sequence). CDR3 coding DNA: TGTGCCAGTAGTATACGGGGAGAGATTGGCTACACCTTC. This sequence encodes CASSIRGEIGYTF.

This clone was seen a few times. V is TRBV5-4 and J is TRBJ1-2; 7 bases map to TRBD1. In germline, CDR1 is SGHNT, CDR2 YYREEE (reference sequence). The CDR3 covers 13 residues. V was clipped by 2 bases and J by 2 bases; unmatched bases: 0. For the CDR3, the DNA is TGTGCCAGCAGCTTACAGGGGAACTATGGCTACACCTTC. It translates to CASSLQGNYGYTF.

The genes are TRBV19 and TRBJ2-1, with 8 bases lining up with TRBD2. The J segment lost 8 bases and the V segment lost 10 bases, leaving 13 bases of the junction unmatched. Germline V CDR1 and CDR2: LNHDA, SQIVND (reference sequence). The CDR3 has 14 residues. Here the CDR3 reads CATSFREGHDEQFF. In nucleotides, the CDR3 is TGTGCCACTAGCTTCCGGGAGGGCCACGATGAGCAGTTCTTC.

This clone turned up a few times. The rearrangement uses TRBV6-6 and TRBJ1-2; D is unclear. V was shortened by 7 bases and J by 7 bases, with 16 bases between the two germline ends. This CDR3 has 13 amino acids. Germline V gene lookup returns CDR1 MNHNY and CDR2 SVGAGI (reference sequence). The CDR3 is CASTVEGVRGYTF. CDR3 DNA: TGTGCCAGCACCGTGGAGGGCGTCCGTGGCTACACCTTC.

This clone was found once. The rearrangement joins TRBV14 to TRBJ2-1, with TRBD2 matching over 14 bases. CDR3 size: 16 residues. Trimming cost V 5 bases and J 9 bases; bases outside gene matches: 9. Germline V CDR1 and CDR2: SGHDN, FVKESK. In DNA, the CDR3 is TGTGCCAGCAGCTCCATCCCGGGACTAGCGGGAGCTGAGCAGTTCTTC. This translates into CASSSIPGLAGAEQFF.

This sequence joins TRBV7-2 and TRBJ1-1, with D perhaps TRBD1 (5 bases). From germline, CDR1 is SGHTA and CDR2 FQGNSA. The CDR3 runs to 14 residues. Between the trimmed V and J ends, which lost 2 bases and 5 bases, there was a span of 12 bases. CDR3 sequence reads: CASSLLRGGTEAFF. The CDR3 region has the DNA TGTGCCAGCAGCTTATTAAGGGGAGGGACTGAAGCTTTCTTT. The complete variable domain, with remaining parts taken from reference TRBV7-2 and TRBJ1-1, reads GAGVSQSPSNKVTEKGKDVELRCDPISGHTALYWYRQSLGQGLEFLIYFQGNSAPDKSGLPSDRFSAERTGGSVSTLTIQRTQQEDSAVYLCASSLLRGGTEAFFGQGTRLTVV.

The chain combines TRBV18 with TRBJ2-1; TRBD2 agrees at 14 bases. The V gene end was trimmed by 2 bases and the J gene end by 9 bases; junction bases not matched to a gene: 6. Germline V CDR1 and CDR2: KGHSH, LQKENI. The CDR3 runs to 16 residues. In nucleotides, the CDR3 is TGTGCCAGCTCACCAGGGACTAGCGGGAGCTTAACTGAGCAGTTCTTC. Encoded protein: CASSPGTSGSLTEQFF.

This clone has only a few counts. The chain has TRBV7-9 and TRBJ1-6, with a weak D call TRBD1 (6 bases). This CDR3 has 13 amino acids. Germline V gene sequence: CDR1 SEHNR, CDR2 FQNEAQ (reference sequence). V lost 1 base and J 10 bases, leaving 8 bases between the germline ends. The CDR3 spells CASSLGGQSPLHF. CDR3 nucleotides: TGTGCCAGCAGCTTAGGGGGGCAATCACCCCTCCACTTT.

The rearrangement joins TRBV21-1 to TRBJ2-5; the table's D call, TRBD2, has no DNA check behind it. TRBV21-1 constitutes a pseudogene. The CDR3 runs to 17 residues. This chain's CDR3 is CASSKALRLAGFGTQYF. The CDR3 coding sequence is TGTGCCAGCAGCAAAGCGCTGAGACTAGCGGGATTTGGGACCCAGTACTTC.

The chain joins TRBV6-6 to TRBJ1-1, with D possibly being TRBD1 (6 bases). Germline CDR1 and CDR2: MNHNY and SVGAGI (reference sequence). The CDR3 covers 13 residues. V was pared by 5 bases and J by 1 base, with 8 bases between. The DNA for the CDR3 is TGTGCCAGCAGTCGGACAGAGAACACTGAAGCTTTCTTT. This sequence encodes CASSRTENTEAFF.

V and J are TRBV6-6 and TRBJ1-1; D is possibly TRBD1 (6 bases). This CDR3 has 14 amino acids. V lost 6 bases and J 1 base, leaving 12 bases between the germline ends. CDR1 and CDR2 from the germline V gene are MNHNY and SVGAGI (reference sequence). CDR3 residues: CASSPAGANTEAFF. Here the CDR3 DNA reads TGTGCCAGCAGCCCGGCAGGGGCGAACACTGAAGCTTTCTTT.

This clone was seen a handful of times. The chain joins TRBV2 to TRBJ1-2; TRBD1 matches at 12 bases. CDR1 is SNHLY and CDR2 is FYNNEI in the germline V gene. This CDR3 spans 20 amino acids. The V gene end was trimmed by 3 bases and the J gene end by 7 bases; junction bases not matched to a gene: 21. The DNA for the CDR3 is TGTGCCAGCAGTGATAGGTCTCCCGGTATGAACCGGGACAGGGGGCCTGGCTACACCTTC. Its translation: CASSDRSPGMNRDRGPGYTF.